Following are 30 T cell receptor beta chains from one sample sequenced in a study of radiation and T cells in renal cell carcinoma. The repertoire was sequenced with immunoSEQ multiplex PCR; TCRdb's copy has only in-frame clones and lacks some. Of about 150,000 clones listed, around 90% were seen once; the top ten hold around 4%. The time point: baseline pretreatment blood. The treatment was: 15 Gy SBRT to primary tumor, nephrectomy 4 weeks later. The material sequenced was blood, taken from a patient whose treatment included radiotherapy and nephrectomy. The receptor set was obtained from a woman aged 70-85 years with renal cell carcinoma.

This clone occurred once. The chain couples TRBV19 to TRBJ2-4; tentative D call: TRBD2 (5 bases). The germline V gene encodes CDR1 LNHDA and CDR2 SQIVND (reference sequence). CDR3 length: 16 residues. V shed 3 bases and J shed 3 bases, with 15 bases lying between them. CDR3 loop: CASSMFSGSGKNIQYF. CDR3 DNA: TGTGCCAGTAGTATGTTTTCGGGATCAGGCAAAAACATTCAGTACTTC.

As DNA, the CDR3 is TGTGCCAGTAGTGTGGACAAGGGCTTGAGGGCTTTCTTT. It codes for CASSVDKGLRAFF. V and J are TRBV19 and TRBJ1-1; D might be TRBD1 (5 bases). This CDR3 is built from 13 residues. Germline V gives CDR1 LNHDA, CDR2 SQIVND (reference sequence). Trimming removed 5 bases from V and 11 bases from J, with 18 bases in between.

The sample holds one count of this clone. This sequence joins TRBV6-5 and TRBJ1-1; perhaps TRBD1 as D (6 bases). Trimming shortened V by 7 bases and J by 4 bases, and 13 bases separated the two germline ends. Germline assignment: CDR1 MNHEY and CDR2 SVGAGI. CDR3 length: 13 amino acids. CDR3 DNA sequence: TGTGCCAGCATAACAGGGTTAACCACTGAAGCTTTCTTT. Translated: CASITGLTTEAFF.

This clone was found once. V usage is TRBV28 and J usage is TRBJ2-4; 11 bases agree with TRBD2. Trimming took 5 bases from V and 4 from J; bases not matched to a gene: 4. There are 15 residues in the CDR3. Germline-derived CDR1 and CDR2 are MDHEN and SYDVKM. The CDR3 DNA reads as TGTGCCAGCAGTACCGGGACTAGCGGTAAAAACATTCAGTACTTC. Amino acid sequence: CASSTGTSGKNIQYF.

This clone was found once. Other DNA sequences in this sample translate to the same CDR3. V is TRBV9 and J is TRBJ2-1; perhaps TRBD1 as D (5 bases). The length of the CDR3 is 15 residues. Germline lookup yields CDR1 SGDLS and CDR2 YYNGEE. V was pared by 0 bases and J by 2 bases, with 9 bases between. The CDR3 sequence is CASSVGRGPYNEQFF. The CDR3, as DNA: TGTGCCAGCAGCGTAGGAAGGGGCCCCTACAATGAGCAGTTCTTC.

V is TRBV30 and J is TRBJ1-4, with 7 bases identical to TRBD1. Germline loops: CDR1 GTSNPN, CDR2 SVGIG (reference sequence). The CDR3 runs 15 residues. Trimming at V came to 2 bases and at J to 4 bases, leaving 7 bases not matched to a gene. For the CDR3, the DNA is TGTGCCTGGAGTCCCGGACAGGCTTATAATGAAAAACTGTTTTTT. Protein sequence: CAWSPGQAYNEKLFF.

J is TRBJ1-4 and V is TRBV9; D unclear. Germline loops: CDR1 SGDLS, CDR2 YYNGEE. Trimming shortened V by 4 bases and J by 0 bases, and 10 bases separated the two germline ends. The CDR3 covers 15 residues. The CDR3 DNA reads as TGTGCCAGCAGCCCAACGGTTGCAACTAATGAAAAACTGTTTTTT. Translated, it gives CASSPTVATNEKLFF.

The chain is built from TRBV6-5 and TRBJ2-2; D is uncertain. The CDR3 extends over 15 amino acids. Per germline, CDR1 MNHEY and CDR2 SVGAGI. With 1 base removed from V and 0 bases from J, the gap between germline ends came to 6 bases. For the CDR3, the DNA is TGTGCCAGCAGTTACTGGGGTTCGAACACCGGGGAGCTGTTTTTT. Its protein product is CASSYWGSNTGELFF.

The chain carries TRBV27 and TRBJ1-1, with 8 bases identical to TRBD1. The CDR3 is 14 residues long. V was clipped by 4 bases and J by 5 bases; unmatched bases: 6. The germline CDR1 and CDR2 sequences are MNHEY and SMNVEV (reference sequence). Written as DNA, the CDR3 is TGTGCCAGCAGTTCTACAGGGGGGGTGACTGAAGCTTTCTTT. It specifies CASSSTGGVTEAFF.

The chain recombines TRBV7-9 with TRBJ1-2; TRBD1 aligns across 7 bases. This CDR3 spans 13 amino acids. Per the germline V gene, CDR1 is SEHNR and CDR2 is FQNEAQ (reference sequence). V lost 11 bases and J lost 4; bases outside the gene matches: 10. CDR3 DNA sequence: TGTGCCTCCGGCCAGGGGGGTGGCTATGGCTACACCTTC. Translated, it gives CASGQGGGYGYTF. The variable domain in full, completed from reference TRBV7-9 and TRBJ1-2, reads DTGVSQNPRHKITKRGQNVTFRCDPISEHNRLYWYRQTLGQGPEFLTYFQNEAQLEKSRLLSDRFSAERPKGSFSTLEIQRTEQGDSAMYLCASGQGGGYGYTFGSGTRLTVV.

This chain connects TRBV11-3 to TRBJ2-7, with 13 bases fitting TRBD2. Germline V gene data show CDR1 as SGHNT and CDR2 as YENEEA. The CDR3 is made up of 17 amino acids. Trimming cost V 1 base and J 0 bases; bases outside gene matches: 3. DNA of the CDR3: TGTGCCAGCAGCTTAGGGGGACTAGCGGGGACCTCCTACGAGCAGTACTTC. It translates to CASSLGGLAGTSYEQYF.

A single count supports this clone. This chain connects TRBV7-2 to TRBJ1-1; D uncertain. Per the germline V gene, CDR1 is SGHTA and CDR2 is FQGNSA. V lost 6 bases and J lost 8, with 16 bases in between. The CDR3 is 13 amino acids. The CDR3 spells CASRFHGMVEAFF. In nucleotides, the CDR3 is TGTGCCAGCAGGTTTCATGGGATGGTGGAAGCTTTCTTT.

CDR3 nucleotide sequence: TGTGCCAGCAAACGTACAGGGGACAATTACAATGAGCAGTTCTTC. Translating gives CASKRTGDNYNEQFF. The chain combines TRBV14 with TRBJ2-1; 7 nucleotides align to TRBD1. Germline CDR1 is SGHDN and CDR2 is FVKESK. This CDR3 contains 15 residues. With 7 bases clipped from V and 4 bases from J, the junction kept 10 bases outside the gene matches.

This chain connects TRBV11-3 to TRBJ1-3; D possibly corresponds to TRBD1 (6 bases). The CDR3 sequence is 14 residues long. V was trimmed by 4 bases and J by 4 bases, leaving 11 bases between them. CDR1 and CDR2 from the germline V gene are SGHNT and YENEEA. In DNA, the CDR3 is TGTGCCAGCAGCTACACAGGGACGGGAAACACCATATATTTT. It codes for CASSYTGTGNTIYF. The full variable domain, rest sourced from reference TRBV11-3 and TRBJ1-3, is EAGVVQSPRYKIIEKKQPVAFWCNPISGHNTLYWYLQNLGQGPELLIRYENEEAVDDSQLPKDRFSAERLKGVDSTLKIQPAELGDSAVYLCASSYTGTGNTIYFGEGSWLTVV.

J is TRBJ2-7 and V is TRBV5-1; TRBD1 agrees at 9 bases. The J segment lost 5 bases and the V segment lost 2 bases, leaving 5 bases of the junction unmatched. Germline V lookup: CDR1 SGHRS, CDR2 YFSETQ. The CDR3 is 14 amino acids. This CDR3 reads CASSFGTGSNEQYF. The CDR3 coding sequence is TGCGCCAGCAGCTTCGGGACAGGGAGTAACGAGCAGTACTTC. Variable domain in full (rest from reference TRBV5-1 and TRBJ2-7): KAGVTQTPRYLIKTRGQQVTLSCSPISGHRSVSWYQQTPGQGLQFLFEYFSETQRNKGNFPGRFSGRQFSNSRSEMNVSTLELGDSALYLCASSFGTGSNEQYFGPGTRLTVT.

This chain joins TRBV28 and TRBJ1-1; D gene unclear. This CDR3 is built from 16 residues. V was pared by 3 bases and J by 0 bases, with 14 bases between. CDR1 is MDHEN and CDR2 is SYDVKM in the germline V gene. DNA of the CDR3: TGTGCCAGCAGTTTGCGGAACAGAAATCTGAACACTGAAGCTTTCTTT. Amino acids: CASSLRNRNLNTEAFF.

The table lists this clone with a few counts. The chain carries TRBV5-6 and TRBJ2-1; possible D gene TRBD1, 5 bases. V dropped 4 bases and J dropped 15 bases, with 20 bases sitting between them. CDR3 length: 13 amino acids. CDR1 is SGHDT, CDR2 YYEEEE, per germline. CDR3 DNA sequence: TGTGCCAGCAGCATTCTACGGACACTGGGCGGGTTCTTC. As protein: CASSILRTLGGFF.

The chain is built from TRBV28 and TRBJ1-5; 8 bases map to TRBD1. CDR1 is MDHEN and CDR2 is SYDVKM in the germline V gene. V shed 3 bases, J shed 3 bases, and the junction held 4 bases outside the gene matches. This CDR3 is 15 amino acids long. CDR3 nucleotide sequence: TGTGCCAGCAGTTTTCGACAGGGGCCCAATCAGCCCCAGCATTTT. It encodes CASSFRQGPNQPQHF. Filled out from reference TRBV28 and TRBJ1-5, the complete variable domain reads DVKVTQSSRYLVKRTGEKVFLECVQDMDHENMFWYRQDPGLGLRLIYFSYDVKMKEKGDIPEGYSVSREKKERFSLILESASTNQTSMYLCASSFRQGPNQPQHFGDGTRLSIL.

In nucleotides, the CDR3 is TGTGCCAGCAGCAGACAGACCTACGAGCAGTACTTC. It translates to CASSRQTYEQYF. V usage is TRBV7-2 and J usage is TRBJ2-7, with D possibly being TRBD1 (5 bases). Germline V gives CDR1 SGHTA, CDR2 FQGNSA. The length of the CDR3 is 12 residues. V shed 5 bases and J shed 2 bases, with 7 bases lying between them.

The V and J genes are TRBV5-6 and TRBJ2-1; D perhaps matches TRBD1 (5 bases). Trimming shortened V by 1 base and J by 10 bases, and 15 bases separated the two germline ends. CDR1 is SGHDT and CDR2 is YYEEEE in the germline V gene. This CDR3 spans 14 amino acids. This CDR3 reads CASSLNWGTVEQFF. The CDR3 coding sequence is TGTGCCAGCAGCTTGAACTGGGGCACAGTGGAGCAGTTCTTC. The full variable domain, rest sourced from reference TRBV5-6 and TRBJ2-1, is DAGVTQSPTHLIKTRGQQVTLRCSPKSGHDTVSWYQQALGQGPQFIFQYYEEEERQRGNFPDRFSGHQFPNYSSELNVNALLLGDSALYLCASSLNWGTVEQFFGPGTRLTVL.

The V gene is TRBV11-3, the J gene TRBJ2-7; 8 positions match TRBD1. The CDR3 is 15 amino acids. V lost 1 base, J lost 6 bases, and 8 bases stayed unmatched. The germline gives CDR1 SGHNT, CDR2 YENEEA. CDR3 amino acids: CASSLGVQGGREQYF. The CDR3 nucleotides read TGTGCCAGCAGCTTAGGGGTACAGGGGGGTCGCGAGCAGTACTTC.

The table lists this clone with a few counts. The CDR3 region has the DNA TGTGCCTGGAGTGTAGAGGGAGGCAGCACTGAAGCTTTCTTT. Residues: CAWSVEGGSTEAFF. The genes are TRBV30 and TRBJ1-1; no clear D. The CDR3 totals 14 residues. Germline assignment: CDR1 GTSNPN and CDR2 SVGIG (reference sequence). Trimming took off 0 bases at V and 4 bases at J, with 12 bases between the two ends.

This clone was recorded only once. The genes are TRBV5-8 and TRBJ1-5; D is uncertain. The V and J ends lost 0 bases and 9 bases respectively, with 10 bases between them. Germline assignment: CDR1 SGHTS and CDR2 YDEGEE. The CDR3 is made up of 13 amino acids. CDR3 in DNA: TGTGCCAGCAGCTTGGCCTCGGGTAGGCCCCAGCATTTT. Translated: CASSLASGRPQHF. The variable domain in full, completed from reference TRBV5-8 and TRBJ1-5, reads EAGVTQSPTHLIKTRGQQATLRCSPISGHTSVYWYQQALGLGLQFLLWYDEGEERNRGNFPPRFSGRQFPNYSSELNVNALELEDSALYLCASSLASGRPQHFGDGTRLSIL.

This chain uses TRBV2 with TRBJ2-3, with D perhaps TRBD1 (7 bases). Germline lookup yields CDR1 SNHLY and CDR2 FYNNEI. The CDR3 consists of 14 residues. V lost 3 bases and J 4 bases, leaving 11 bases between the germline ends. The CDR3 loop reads CASSETRGADTQYF. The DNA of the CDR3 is TGTGCCAGCAGTGAGACCAGGGGGGCAGATACGCAGTATTTT. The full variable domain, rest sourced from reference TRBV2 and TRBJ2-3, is EPEVTQTPSHQVTQMGQEVILRCVPISNHLYFYWYRQILGQKVEFLVSFYNNEISEKSEIFDDQFSVERPDGSNFTLKIRSTKLEDSAMYFCASSETRGADTQYFGPGTRLTVL.

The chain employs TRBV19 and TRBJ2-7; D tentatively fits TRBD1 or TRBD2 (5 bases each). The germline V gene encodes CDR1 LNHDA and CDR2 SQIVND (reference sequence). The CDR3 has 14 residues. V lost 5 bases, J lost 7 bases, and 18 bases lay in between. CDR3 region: CASSPGTRWVEQYF. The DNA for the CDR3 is TGTGCCAGTAGTCCGGGGACCCGGTGGGTGGAGCAGTACTTC.

The CDR3 DNA reads as TGTGCCAGCAGCTTAATTGGCCGGAACAATGAGCAGTTCTTC. Its translation: CASSLIGRNNEQFF. The chain carries TRBV7-3 and TRBJ2-1; D call uncertain. V lost 1 base to trimming and J lost 5 bases, with 9 bases between them. This CDR3 is built from 14 residues. The V gene's germline CDR1 is SGHTA and CDR2 FQGTGA.

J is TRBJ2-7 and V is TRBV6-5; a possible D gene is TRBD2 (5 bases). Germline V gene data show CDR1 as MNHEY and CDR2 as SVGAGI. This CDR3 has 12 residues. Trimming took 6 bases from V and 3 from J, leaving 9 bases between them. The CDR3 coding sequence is TGTGCCAGCAGGGGGAGCATCTACGAGCAGTACTTC. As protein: CASRGSIYEQYF.

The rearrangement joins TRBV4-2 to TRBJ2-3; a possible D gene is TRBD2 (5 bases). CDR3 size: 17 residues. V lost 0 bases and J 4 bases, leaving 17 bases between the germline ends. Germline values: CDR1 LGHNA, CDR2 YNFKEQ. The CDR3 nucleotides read TGTGCCAGCAGCCAAGATGGCCGAGGGCAGGCCGCAGATACGCAGTATTTT. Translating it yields CASSQDGRGQAADTQYF.

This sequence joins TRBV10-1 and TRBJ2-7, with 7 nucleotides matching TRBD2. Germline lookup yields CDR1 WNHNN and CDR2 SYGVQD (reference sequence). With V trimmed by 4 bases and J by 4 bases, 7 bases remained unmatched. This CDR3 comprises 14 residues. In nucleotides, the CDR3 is TGCGCCAGCAGTGGACTAGCCAACTTTTACGAGCAGTACTTC. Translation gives CASSGLANFYEQYF.

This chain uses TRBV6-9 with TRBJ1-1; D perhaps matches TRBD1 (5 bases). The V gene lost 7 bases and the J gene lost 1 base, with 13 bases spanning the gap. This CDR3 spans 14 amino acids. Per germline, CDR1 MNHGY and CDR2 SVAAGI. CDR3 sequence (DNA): TGTGCCAGCAAAGTTGGGGCGTCGAACACTGAAGCTTTCTTT. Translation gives CASKVGASNTEAFF.